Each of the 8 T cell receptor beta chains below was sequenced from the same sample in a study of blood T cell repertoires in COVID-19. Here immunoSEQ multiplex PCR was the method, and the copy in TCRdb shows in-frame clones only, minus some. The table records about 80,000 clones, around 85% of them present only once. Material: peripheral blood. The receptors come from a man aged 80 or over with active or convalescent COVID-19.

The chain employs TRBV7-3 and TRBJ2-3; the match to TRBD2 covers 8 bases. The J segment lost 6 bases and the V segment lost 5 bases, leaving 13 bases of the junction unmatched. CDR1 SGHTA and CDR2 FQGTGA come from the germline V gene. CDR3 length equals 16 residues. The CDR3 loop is CASSKTSGPAGDTQYF. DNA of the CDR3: TGTGCCAGCAGCAAAACTAGCGGACCCGCGGGGGATACGCAGTATTTT. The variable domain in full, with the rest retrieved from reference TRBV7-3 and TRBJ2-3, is GAGVSQTPSNKVTEKGKYVELRCDPISGHTALYWYRQSLGQGPEFLIYFQGTGAADDSGLPNDRFFAVRPEGSVSTLKIQRTERGDSAVYLCASSKTSGPAGDTQYFGPGTRLTVL.

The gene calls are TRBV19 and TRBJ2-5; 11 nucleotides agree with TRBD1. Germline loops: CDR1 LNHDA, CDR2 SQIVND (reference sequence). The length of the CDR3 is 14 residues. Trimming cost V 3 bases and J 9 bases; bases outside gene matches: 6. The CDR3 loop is CASSIRTGGEAQYF. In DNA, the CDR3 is TGTGCCAGTAGTATCCGGACAGGGGGCGAGGCCCAGTACTTC.

CDR3 bases: TGTGCCAGCAGTCCCGACAGGGCTGGGACTGAAGCTTTCTTT. Translating gives CASSPDRAGTEAFF. V gene TRBV25-1 combines with J gene TRBJ1-1; TRBD1 matches at 7 bases. This CDR3 comprises 14 residues. V was clipped by 5 bases and J by 5 bases; unmatched bases: 8. The germline V gene has CDR1 MGHDK and CDR2 SYGVNS. Based on the CDR3 plus reference TRBV25-1 and TRBJ1-1, the full variable domain is EADIYQTPRYLVIGTGKKITLECSQTMGHDKMYWYQQDPGMELHLIHYSYGVNSTEKGDLSSESTVSRIRTEHFPLTLESARPSHTSQYLCASSPDRAGTEAFFGQGTRLTVV.

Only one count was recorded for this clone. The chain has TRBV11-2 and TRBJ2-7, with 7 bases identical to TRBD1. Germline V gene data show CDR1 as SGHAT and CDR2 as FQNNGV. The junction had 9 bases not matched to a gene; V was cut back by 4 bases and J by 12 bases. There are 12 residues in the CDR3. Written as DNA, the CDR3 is TGTGCCAGCAGCTCGACAGGGTTAGGGTCGTACGTC. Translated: CASSSTGLGSYV.

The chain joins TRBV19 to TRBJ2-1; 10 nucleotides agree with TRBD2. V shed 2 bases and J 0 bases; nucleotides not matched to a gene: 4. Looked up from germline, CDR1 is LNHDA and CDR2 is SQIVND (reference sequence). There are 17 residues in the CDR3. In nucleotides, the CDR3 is TGTGCCAGTAGTATATCACTAGCGGGGACCTCCTACAATGAGCAGTTCTTC. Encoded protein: CASSISLAGTSYNEQFF.

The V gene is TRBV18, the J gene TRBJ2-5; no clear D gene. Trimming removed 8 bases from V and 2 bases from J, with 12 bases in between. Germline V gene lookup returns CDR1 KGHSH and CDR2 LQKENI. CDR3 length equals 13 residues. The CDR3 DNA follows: TGTGCCAGCGCGATGCGGCTACAAGAGACCCAGTACTTC. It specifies CASAMRLQETQYF.

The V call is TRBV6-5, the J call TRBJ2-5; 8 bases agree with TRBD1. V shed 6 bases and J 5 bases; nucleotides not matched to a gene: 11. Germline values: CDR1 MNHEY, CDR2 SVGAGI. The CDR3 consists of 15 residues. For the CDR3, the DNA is TGTGCCAGCAGAGTCCGACAGGGGACGTGGGAGACCCAGTACTTC. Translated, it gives CASRVRQGTWETQYF.

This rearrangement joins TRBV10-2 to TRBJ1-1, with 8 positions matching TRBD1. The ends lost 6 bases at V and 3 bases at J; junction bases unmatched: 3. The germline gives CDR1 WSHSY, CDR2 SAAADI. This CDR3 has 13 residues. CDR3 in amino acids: CASSRGPDTEAFF. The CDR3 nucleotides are TGCGCCAGCAGCAGGGGGCCTGACACTGAAGCTTTCTTT.